The rows below give T cell receptor beta chains drawn from one sample of a study of blood T cell repertoires in COVID-19. Profiling relied on immunoSEQ multiplex PCR, and the TCRdb table lists in-frame clones only, not all of them. Of about 200,000 clones listed, about 84% are singletons. Sample: peripheral blood. Source of these receptors: an elderly woman with COVID-19, enrolled during active disease. CDR3s include the opening cysteine and the closing phenylalanine or tryptophan. The order of the fields is J gene, V gene, D gene, clone size, CDR3 protein, CDR3 DNA. The D gene is left open where the match is weak. Clone size appears in some rows only: once, few, many, or a class for an expanded clone.

j_gene: TRBJ2-7
v_gene: TRBV28
d_gene: TRBD1
abundance: few
CDR3aa: CASSLQGAGYEQYF
CDR3nt: TGTGCCAGCAGTTTGCAGGGGGCAGGATACGAGCAGTACTTC

j_gene: TRBJ1-6
v_gene: TRBV5-1
d_gene: .
abundance: .
CDR3aa: CASSWGGDPLSYNSPLHF
CDR3nt: TGCGCCAGCAGCTGGGGCGGGGACCCCCTCTCCTATAATTCACCCCTCCACTTT

j_gene: TRBJ2-2
v_gene: TRBV5-5
d_gene: TRBD1
abundance: .
CDR3aa: CASSLMDRGPGELFF
CDR3nt: TGTGCCAGCAGCCTGATGGACAGGGGACCCGGGGAGCTGTTTTTT

j_gene: TRBJ2-1
v_gene: TRBV25-1
d_gene: .
abundance: .
CDR3aa: CASSDVRRDSEQFF
CDR3nt: TGTGCCAGCAGTGATGTCCGGAGGGACAGTGAGCAGTTCTTC

j_gene: TRBJ2-1
v_gene: TRBV7-8
d_gene: TRBD1
abundance: .
CDR3aa: CASRTGTGVNEQFF
CDR3nt: TGTGCCAGCAGAACCGGGACAGGGGTGAATGAGCAGTTCTTC

j_gene: TRBJ2-3
v_gene: TRBV29-1
d_gene: TRBD2
abundance: .
CDR3aa: CSAKGTSSLADTQYF
CDR3nt: TGCAGCGCTAAAGGGACTAGCAGCCTGGCAGATACGCAGTATTTT

j_gene: TRBJ1-4
v_gene: TRBV29-1
d_gene: .
abundance: .
CDR3aa: CSVSRATNEKLFF
CDR3nt: TGCAGCGTTAGCCGTGCAACTAATGAAAAACTGTTTTTT

j_gene: TRBJ2-7
v_gene: TRBV4-1
d_gene: TRBD2
abundance: .
CDR3aa: CASSRYGGGWGSYEQYF
CDR3nt: TGCGCCAGCAGCCGATATGGCGGGGGGTGGGGCTCCTACGAGCAGTACTTC

j_gene: TRBJ1-2
v_gene: TRBV5-1
d_gene: TRBD1
abundance: .
CDR3aa: CASSLDSGQVYGYTF
CDR3nt: TGCGCCAGCAGCTTGGATTCGGGACAGGTCTATGGCTACACCTTC

j_gene: TRBJ2-7
v_gene: TRBV7-9
d_gene: .
abundance: .
CDR3aa: CASSPDGRGEQYF
CDR3nt: TGTGCCAGCAGCCCCGATGGCCGGGGCGAGCAGTACTTC

j_gene: TRBJ2-2
v_gene: TRBV28
d_gene: TRBD2
abundance: .
CDR3aa: CASSLIRLAGGTGELFF
CDR3nt: TGTGCCAGCAGTTTAATCAGACTAGCGGGAGGGACCGGGGAGCTGTTTTTT

j_gene: TRBJ1-1
v_gene: TRBV5-1
d_gene: .
abundance: .
CDR3aa: CASRKSAGNTEAFF
CDR3nt: TGCGCCAGCAGAAAAAGTGCGGGGAACACTGAAGCTTTCTTT

j_gene: TRBJ1-2
v_gene: TRBV18
d_gene: TRBD1
abundance: .
CDR3aa: CASSPAGQSYGYTF
CDR3nt: TGTGCCAGCTCACCAGCGGGACAGAGCTATGGCTACACCTTC

j_gene: TRBJ2-1
v_gene: TRBV5-1
d_gene: .
abundance: .
CDR3aa: CASSNPQASSYNEQFF
CDR3nt: TGCGCCAGCAGCAACCCGCAAGCGAGCTCCTACAATGAGCAGTTCTTC

j_gene: TRBJ2-7
v_gene: TRBV5-1
d_gene: TRBD2
abundance: once
CDR3aa: CASSPPSGGPSSYEQYF
CDR3nt: TGCGCCAGCAGCCCACCCAGCGGGGGGCCGAGCTCCTACGAGCAGTACTTC

j_gene: TRBJ1-5
v_gene: TRBV27
d_gene: TRBD1
abundance: .
CDR3aa: CASSLSSGQEVSHF
CDR3nt: TGTGCCAGCAGTTTATCAAGCGGACAGGAGGTATCGCATTTT

j_gene: TRBJ1-6
v_gene: TRBV5-1
d_gene: .
abundance: .
CDR3aa: CASRAATDSPLHF
CDR3nt: TGCGCCAGCAGGGCAGCGACAGATTCACCCCTCCACTTT

j_gene: TRBJ2-7
v_gene: TRBV18
d_gene: .
abundance: .
CDR3aa: CASSPSAGYGYEQYF
CDR3nt: TGTGCCAGCTCACCTTCAGCAGGGTACGGCTACGAGCAGTACTTC

j_gene: TRBJ2-1
v_gene: TRBV7-2
d_gene: TRBD1
abundance: .
CDR3aa: CASSTYGQGGEQFF
CDR3nt: TGTGCCAGCAGCACATATGGACAGGGCGGCGAGCAGTTCTTC

j_gene: TRBJ1-2
v_gene: TRBV12-3/TRBV12-4
d_gene: .
abundance: .
CDR3aa: CASSTAGAGGYTF
CDR3nt: TGTGCCAGCAGTACTGCCGGGGCGGGGGGCTACACCTTC

j_gene: TRBJ2-3
v_gene: TRBV7-2
d_gene: TRBD2
abundance: .
CDR3aa: CASTALSGRFDTQYF
CDR3nt: TGTGCCAGCACAGCCCTTAGCGGGAGGTTCGATACGCAGTATTTT

j_gene: TRBJ2-7
v_gene: TRBV5-4
d_gene: .
abundance: .
CDR3aa: CASSPAGREDEQYF
CDR3nt: TGTGCCAGCAGCCCGGCGGGCCGAGAGGACGAGCAGTACTTC

j_gene: TRBJ2-5
v_gene: TRBV10-3
d_gene: .
abundance: .
CDR3aa: CAISRGLGETQYF
CDR3nt: TGTGCCATCAGCCGGGGGTTGGGGGAGACCCAGTACTTC

j_gene: TRBJ2-2
v_gene: TRBV4-1
d_gene: .
abundance: .
CDR3aa: CASSLNTDSPTGELFF
CDR3nt: TGCGCCAGCAGTCTCAACACGGACAGCCCCACCGGGGAGCTGTTTTTT